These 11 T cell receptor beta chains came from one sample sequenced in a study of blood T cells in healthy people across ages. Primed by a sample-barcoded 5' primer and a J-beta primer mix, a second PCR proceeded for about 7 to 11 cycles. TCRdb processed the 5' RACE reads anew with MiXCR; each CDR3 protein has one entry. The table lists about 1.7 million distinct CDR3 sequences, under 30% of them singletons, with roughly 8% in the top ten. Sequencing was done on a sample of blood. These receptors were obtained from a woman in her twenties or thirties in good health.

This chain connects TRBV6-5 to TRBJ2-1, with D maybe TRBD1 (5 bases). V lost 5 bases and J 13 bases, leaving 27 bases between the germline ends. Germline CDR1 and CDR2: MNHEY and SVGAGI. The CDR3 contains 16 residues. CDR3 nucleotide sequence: TGTGCCAGCAGTCGCCTCGGTTGGGGCCAGAGAGAGACCCAGTTCTTC. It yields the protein CASSRLGWGQRETQFF.

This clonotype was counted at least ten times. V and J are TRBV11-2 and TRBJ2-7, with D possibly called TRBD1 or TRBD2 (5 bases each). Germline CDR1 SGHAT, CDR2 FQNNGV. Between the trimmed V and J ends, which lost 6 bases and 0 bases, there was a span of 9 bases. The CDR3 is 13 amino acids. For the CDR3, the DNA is TGTGCCAGCAGGAGGGGCAGCTCCTACGAGCAGTACTTC. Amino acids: CASRRGSSYEQYF.

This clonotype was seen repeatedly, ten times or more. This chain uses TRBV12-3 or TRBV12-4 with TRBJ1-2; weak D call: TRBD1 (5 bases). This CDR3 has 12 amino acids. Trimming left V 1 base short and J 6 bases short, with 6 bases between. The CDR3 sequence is CASSLEQDGYTF. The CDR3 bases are TGTGCCAGCAGTTTAGAACAGGATGGCTACACCTTC.

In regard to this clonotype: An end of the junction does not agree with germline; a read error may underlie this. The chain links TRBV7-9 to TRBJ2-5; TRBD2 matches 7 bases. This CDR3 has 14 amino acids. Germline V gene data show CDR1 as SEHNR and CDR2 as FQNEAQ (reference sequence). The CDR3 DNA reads TGTGCCAACAGCTTGGCGGGGGTACGGGAGACCCAGTACTTC. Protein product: CANSLAGVRETQYF.

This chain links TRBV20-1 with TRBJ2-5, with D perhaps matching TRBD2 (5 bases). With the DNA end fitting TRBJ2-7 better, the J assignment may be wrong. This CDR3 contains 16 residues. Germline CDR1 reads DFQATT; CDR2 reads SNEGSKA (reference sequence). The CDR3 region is CSARGPGPGRGYEQYF. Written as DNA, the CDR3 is TGCAGTGCTAGAGGCCCCGGCCCCGGGCGCGGGTACGAGCAGTACTTC.

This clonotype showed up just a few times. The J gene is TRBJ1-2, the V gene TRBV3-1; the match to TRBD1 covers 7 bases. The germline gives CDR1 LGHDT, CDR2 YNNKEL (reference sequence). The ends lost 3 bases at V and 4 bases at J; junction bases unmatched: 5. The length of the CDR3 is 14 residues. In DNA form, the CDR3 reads TGTGCCAGCAGCCAGACGACAGGGATCTATGGCTACACCTTC. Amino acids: CASSQTTGIYGYTF.

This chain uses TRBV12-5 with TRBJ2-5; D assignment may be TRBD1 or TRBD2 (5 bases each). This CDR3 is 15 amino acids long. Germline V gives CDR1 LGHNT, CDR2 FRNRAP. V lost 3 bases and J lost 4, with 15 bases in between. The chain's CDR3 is CASGFPHHGGETQYF. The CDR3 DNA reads TGTGCTAGTGGTTTTCCCCACCATGGGGGAGAGACCCAGTACTTC.

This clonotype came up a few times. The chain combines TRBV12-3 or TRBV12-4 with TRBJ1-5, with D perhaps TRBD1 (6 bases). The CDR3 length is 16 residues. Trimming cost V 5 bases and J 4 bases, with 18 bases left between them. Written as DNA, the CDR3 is TGTGCCAGCAGTGGCGGGGGGCCTAAGGGTAATCAGCCCCAGCATTTT. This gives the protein CASSGGGPKGNQPQHF.

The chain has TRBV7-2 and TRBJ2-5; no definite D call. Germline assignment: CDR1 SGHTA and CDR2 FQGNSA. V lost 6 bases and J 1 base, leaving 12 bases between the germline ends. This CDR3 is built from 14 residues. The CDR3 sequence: CASSRARGQETQYF. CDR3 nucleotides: TGTGCCAGCAGTAGAGCCCGAGGCCAAGAGACCCAGTACTTC. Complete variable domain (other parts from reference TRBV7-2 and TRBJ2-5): GAGVSQSPSNKVTEKGKDVELRCDPISGHTALYWYRQSLGQGLEFLIYFQGNSAPDKSGLPSDRFSAERTGGSVSTLTIQRTQQEDSAVYLCASSRARGQETQYFGPGTRLLVL.

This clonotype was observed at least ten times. In DNA form, the CDR3 reads TGTGCCAGCAGCCAAGACGGCAGGGGGACCTCAGATGAGCAGTTCTTC. It encodes CASSQDGRGTSDEQFF. The chain links TRBV3-1 to TRBJ2-1; 7 positions agree with TRBD1. This CDR3 is built from 16 residues. The trim removed 0 bases at V and 8 bases at J, leaving 10 bases unmatched. Germline values: CDR1 LGHDT, CDR2 YNNKEL (reference sequence).

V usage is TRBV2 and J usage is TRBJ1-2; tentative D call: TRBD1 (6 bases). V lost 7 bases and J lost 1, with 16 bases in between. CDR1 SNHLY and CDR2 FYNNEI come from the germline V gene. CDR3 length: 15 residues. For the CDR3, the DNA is TGTGCCAGCACGTGGGGCAGGGGCGGTAACTATGGCTACACCTTC. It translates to CASTWGRGGNYGYTF.